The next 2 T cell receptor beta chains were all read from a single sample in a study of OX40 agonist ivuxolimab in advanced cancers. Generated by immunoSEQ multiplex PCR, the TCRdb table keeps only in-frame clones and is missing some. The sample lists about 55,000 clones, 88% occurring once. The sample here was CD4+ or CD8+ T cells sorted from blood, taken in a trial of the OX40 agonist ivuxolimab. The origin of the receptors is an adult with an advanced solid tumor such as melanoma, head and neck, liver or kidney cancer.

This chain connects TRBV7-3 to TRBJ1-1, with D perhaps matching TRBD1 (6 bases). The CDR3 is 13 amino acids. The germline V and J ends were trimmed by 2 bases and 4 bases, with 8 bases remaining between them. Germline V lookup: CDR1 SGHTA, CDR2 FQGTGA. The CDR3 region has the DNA TGTGCCAGCAGCTTACCAGGGGCCACTGAAGCTTTCTTT. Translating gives CASSLPGATEAFF.

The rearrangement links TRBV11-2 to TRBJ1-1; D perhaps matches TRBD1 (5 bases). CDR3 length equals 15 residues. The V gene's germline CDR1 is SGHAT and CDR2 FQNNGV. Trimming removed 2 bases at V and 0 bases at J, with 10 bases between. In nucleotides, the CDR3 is TGTGCCAGCAGCTTATCCGCAGGGATGAACACTGAAGCTTTCTTT. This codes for CASSLSAGMNTEAFF.